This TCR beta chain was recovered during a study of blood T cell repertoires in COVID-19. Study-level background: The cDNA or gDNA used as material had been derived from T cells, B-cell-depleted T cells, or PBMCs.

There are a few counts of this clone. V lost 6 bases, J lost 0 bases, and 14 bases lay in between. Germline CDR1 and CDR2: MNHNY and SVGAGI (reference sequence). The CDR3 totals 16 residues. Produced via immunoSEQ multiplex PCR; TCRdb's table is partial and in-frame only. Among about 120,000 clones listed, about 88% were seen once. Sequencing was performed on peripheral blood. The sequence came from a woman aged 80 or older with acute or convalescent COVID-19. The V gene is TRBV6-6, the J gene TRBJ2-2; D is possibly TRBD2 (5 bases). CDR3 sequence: CASRKVSGTNTGELFF. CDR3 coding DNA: TGTGCCAGCAGAAAAGTTTCCGGGACGAACACCGGGGAGCTGTTTTTT.